Shown below are 21 T cell receptor beta chains from a single sample sequenced in a study of T cell repertoires in cytomegalovirus infection. TCRdb itself ran the reads through MiXCR, one entry per CDR3 protein. Of roughly 300,000 distinct CDR3 sequences listed, 9.5% are singletons. Sequenced material: PBMCs. These receptor sequences come from a human donor in good health (CMV status not recorded). Some clones in this sample may be carry-over from other donors' samples.

This clonotype was observed a few times. The chain recombines TRBV6-6 with TRBJ1-1; possibly TRBD1 for D (6 bases). The CDR3 covers 13 residues. V gave up 8 bases and J gave up 4 bases, with 14 bases separating them. In germline, CDR1 is MNHNY, CDR2 SVGAGI (reference sequence). CDR3 region: CASLQGFGTEAFF. The CDR3 DNA reads as TGTGCCAGCCTTCAGGGGTTTGGCACTGAAGCTTTCTTT.

This clonotype has a count of ten or more. V and J are TRBV10-1 and TRBJ2-1; the D gene is possibly TRBD2 (5 bases). CDR1 WNHNN and CDR2 SYGVQD come from the germline V gene (reference sequence). V gave up 6 bases and J gave up 1 base, with 13 bases separating them. This CDR3 is 15 amino acids long. The CDR3 DNA reads TGCGCCAGCAGCATTAGCGTTGGATCCTACAATGAGCAGTTCTTC. This gives the protein CASSISVGSYNEQFF.

This clonotype was counted many times. The chain has TRBV29-1 and TRBJ1-1; no clear D. The germline V gene encodes CDR1 SQVTM and CDR2 ANQGSEA. Deletions cut 4 bases from V and 5 bases from J, with 5 bases between. CDR3 length: 10 amino acids. CDR3 sequence reads: CSVGRTEAFF. CDR3 DNA sequence: TGCAGCGTTGGCCGGACTGAAGCTTTCTTT.

The chain is built from TRBV11-3 and TRBJ1-5, with D hard to call. The V end was cut by 5 bases, the J end by 0 bases, with 8 bases between. This CDR3 region has 14 residues. The germline V gene has CDR1 SGHNT and CDR2 YENEEA. Here the CDR3 reads CASSPICSNQPQHF. DNA for the CDR3: TGTGCCAGCAGCCCTATTTGTAGCAATCAGCCCCAGCATTTT.

This clonotype came up many times. The rearrangement joins TRBV7-2 to TRBJ2-5, with D perhaps TRBD2 (5 bases). Trimming shortened V by 1 base and J by 5 bases, and 14 bases separated the two germline ends. Germline V gives CDR1 SGHTA, CDR2 FQGNSA. The CDR3 runs 15 residues. This chain's CDR3 is CASSLDGHRGETQYF. CDR3 DNA: TGTGCCAGCAGCTTAGATGGGCACCGCGGGGAGACCCAGTACTTC.

Ten or more counts support this clonotype. This sequence joins TRBV7-8 and TRBJ2-1; the D is unclear. CDR3 length equals 13 residues. V lost 5 bases, J lost 8 bases, and 13 bases lay in between. Looked up from germline, CDR1 is SGHVS and CDR2 is FQNEAQ. Here the CDR3 DNA reads TGTGCCAGCAGCCCCCCCAGAGAAGATGAGCAGTTCTTC. Translating gives CASSPPREDEQFF.

This clonotype was detected ten times or more. V and J are TRBV7-2 and TRBJ2-3, with 9 bases matching TRBD2. V shed 1 base, J shed 6 bases, and the junction held 11 bases outside the gene matches. The CDR3 is 17 residues long. Germline CDR1 and CDR2: SGHTA and FQGNSA. The CDR3 coding sequence is TGTGCCAGCAGCTTAGTGGGTGCGGGAGGGCCACCGGATACGCAGTATTTT. This translates into CASSLVGAGGPPDTQYF.

Many counts were recorded for this clonotype. V and J are TRBV30 and TRBJ2-3; tentatively, D is TRBD1 (6 bases). This CDR3 spans 13 amino acids. The V end lost 0 bases, the J end lost 3 bases, and 7 bases lay between the germline ends. CDR1 is GTSNPN and CDR2 is SVGIG in the germline V gene (reference sequence). CDR3 residues: CAWSVQGTDTQYF. The CDR3 DNA follows: TGTGCCTGGAGTGTTCAGGGGACAGATACGCAGTATTTT.

This clonotype was seen only a few times. This sequence joins TRBV6-8 and TRBJ1-4; no definite D call. Deletions cut 5 bases from V and 7 bases from J, with 14 bases between. CDR3 length equals 14 residues. Germline CDR1 reads MNHGY; CDR2 reads SAAAGT. The CDR3 DNA reads as TGTGCCAGCAGTCCGCAGACCTTGGGTGAAAAACTGTTTTTT. It codes for CASSPQTLGEKLFF.

The genes are TRBV24-1 and TRBJ2-2, with D perhaps matching TRBD1 (5 bases). The CDR3 has 14 amino acids. V was pared by 4 bases and J by 6 bases, with 11 bases between. Germline CDR1 KGHDR, CDR2 SFDVKD. The CDR3 region is CATSEIREPGELFF. CDR3 DNA: TGTGCCACCAGTGAAATCAGGGAACCCGGGGAGCTGTTTTTT.

This clonotype was counted ten times or more. This sequence joins TRBV11-2 and TRBJ2-1; 9 bases match TRBD2. Germline V CDR1 and CDR2: SGHAT, FQNNGV. The trim removed 1 base at V and 4 bases at J, leaving 8 bases unmatched. The CDR3 is 17 residues long. Written as DNA, the CDR3 is TGTGCCAGCAGCTTAGGTCGTAGCGGGGGCAGGTACAATGAGCAGTTCTTC. Amino acids: CASSLGRSGGRYNEQFF. Based on the CDR3 plus reference TRBV11-2 and TRBJ2-1, the full variable domain is EAGVAQSPRYKIIEKRQSVAFWCNPISGHATLYWYQQILGQGPKLLIQFQNNGVVDDSQLPKDRFSAERLKGVDSTLKIQPAKLEDSAVYLCASSLGRSGGRYNEQFFGPGTRLTVL.

The chain uses TRBV6-2 or TRBV6-3 and TRBJ2-1, with 8 bases matching TRBD2. This CDR3 is built from 15 residues. The germline V gene has CDR1 MNHEY and CDR2 SVGEGT. V dropped 6 bases and J dropped 6; count of bases not matched to a gene: 10. CDR3 in amino acids: CASSPAGSGTNEQFF. For the CDR3, the DNA is TGTGCCAGCAGCCCCGCTGGTAGCGGGACCAATGAGCAGTTCTTC.

This clonotype was detected many times. The chain recombines TRBV4-2 with TRBJ2-3; the D call may be TRBD1 or TRBD2 (5 bases each). CDR1 and CDR2 (germline): LGHNA, YNFKEQ. Trimming shortened V by 8 bases and J by 0 bases, and 12 bases separated the two germline ends. The CDR3 contains 14 residues. The CDR3 protein is CASERGESTDTQYF. CDR3 in DNA: TGTGCCAGCGAACGGGGCGAAAGCACAGATACGCAGTATTTT.

In this sample, this clonotype turned up many times. The chain is built from TRBV7-6 and TRBJ2-1; 13 nucleotides align to TRBD2. The germline V gene encodes CDR1 SGHVS and CDR2 FNYEAQ. This CDR3 has 16 amino acids. Losses at the gene ends were 1 base for V and 6 bases for J; bases not matched to a gene: 3. The CDR3, as DNA: TGTGCCAGCAGCTTAGGTTGGACTAGCGGGGGCAATGAGCAGTTCTTC. Residues: CASSLGWTSGGNEQFF.

This clonotype was seen ten or more times. The rearrangement uses TRBV11-2 and TRBJ1-6, with unresolved D. CDR3 length: 18 amino acids. V lost 5 bases, J lost 0 bases, and 17 bases lay in between. CDR1 is SGHAT and CDR2 is FQNNGV in the germline V gene. The chain's CDR3 is CASSPRTQGSSYNSPLHF. In DNA form, the CDR3 reads TGTGCCAGCAGCCCACGGACCCAAGGGAGCTCCTATAATTCACCCCTCCACTTT.

This clonotype showed up many times. The chain combines TRBV7-2 with TRBJ2-2; the match to TRBD2 covers 8 bases. CDR3 length: 16 residues. CDR1 is SGHTA and CDR2 is FQGNSA in the germline V gene. The J segment lost 1 base and the V segment lost 5 bases, leaving 6 bases of the junction unmatched. The CDR3 protein is CASSVTSGVNTGELFF. CDR3 nucleotides: TGTGCCAGCAGCGTTACTAGCGGAGTGAACACCGGGGAGCTGTTTTTT.

This clonotype showed up many times. The chain links TRBV6-6 to TRBJ1-6; no reliable D call. Germline loops: CDR1 MNHNY, CDR2 SVGAGI (reference sequence). The CDR3 loop spans 16 amino acids. The V gene lost 0 bases and the J gene lost 2 bases, with 8 bases spanning the gap. The CDR3 is CASSYSLGPYNSPLHF. The DNA of the CDR3 is TGTGCCAGCAGTTACTCTTTGGGCCCCTATAATTCACCCCTCCACTTT.

This clonotype was seen ten or more times. The rearrangement links TRBV12-3 or TRBV12-4 to TRBJ1-3, with unresolved D. The V gene lost 3 bases and the J gene lost 1 base, with 7 bases spanning the gap. The CDR3 covers 14 residues. The CDR3 region has the DNA TGTGCCAGCAGTTTTTACGGGTCTGGAAACACCATATATTTT. As protein: CASSFYGSGNTIYF.

This clonotype has ten or more counts. V gene TRBV7-2 combines with J gene TRBJ2-3; a possible D gene is TRBD2 (5 bases). Deletions cut 2 bases from V and 2 bases from J, with 14 bases between. Germline values: CDR1 SGHTA, CDR2 FQGNSA. This CDR3 region has 16 residues. CDR3 in amino acids: CASSLYGLAITDTQYF. The DNA of the CDR3 is TGTGCCAGCAGCTTATATGGATTAGCGATCACAGATACGCAGTATTTT. The full variable domain, its missing parts supplied by reference TRBV7-2 and TRBJ2-3, is GAGVSQSPSNKVTEKGKDVELRCDPISGHTALYWYRQSLGQGLEFLIYFQGNSAPDKSGLPSDRFSAERTGGSVSTLTIQRTQQEDSAVYLCASSLYGLAITDTQYFGPGTRLTVL.

Only one count was recorded for this clonotype. The J gene is TRBJ1-3, the V gene TRBV11-2; D is perhaps TRBD1 (5 bases). This CDR3 contains 14 residues. The V end was cut by 3 bases, the J end by 2 bases, with 8 bases between. Germline V gene sequence: CDR1 SGHAT, CDR2 FQNNGV. DNA for the CDR3: TGTGCCAGCAGCTTCCAGGGTACTGGAAACACCATATATTTT. Amino acid sequence: CASSFQGTGNTIYF.

This clonotype was detected many times. The chain carries TRBV2 and TRBJ1-6, with D perhaps TRBD1 (6 bases). Trimming stripped 8 bases from V and 8 bases from J, with 13 bases between. From germline, CDR1 is SNHLY and CDR2 FYNNEI. This CDR3 spans 13 amino acids. CDR3 in DNA: TGTGCCAGCGCCAAGGCAGGGGATTCACCCCTCCACTTT. This sequence encodes CASAKAGDSPLHF.